These 8 T cell receptor beta chains came from one sample sequenced in a study of neurological immune-mediated disorders. TCRdb re-analysed the 5' RACE reads in MiXCR, keeping a single row per CDR3 protein. Found here are approximately 68,000 distinct CDR3 sequences, approximately 5% of them singletons; the top ten hold over 2%. Sequenced input: PBMCs. The source of these receptors is a woman aged 70 to 79 with multiple sclerosis.

In its sample, this clonotype was seen many times. The chain carries TRBV12-3 or TRBV12-4 and TRBJ1-5; 8 bases match TRBD1. J was trimmed by 7 bases and V by 1 base; bases with no gene match: 6. The CDR3 totals 15 residues. CDR3 sequence reads: CASSLEAGGVQPQHF. CDR3 sequence (DNA): TGTGCCAGCAGTTTAGAGGCAGGGGGCGTGCAGCCCCAGCATTTT.

CDR3: CSASGRDLSGYGYTF. The DNA of the CDR3 is TGCAGTGCTAGCGGACGGGACCTCTCAGGGTATGGCTACACCTTC. This sequence joins TRBV20-1 and TRBJ1-2; tentatively, D is TRBD1 (5 bases). The length of the CDR3 is 15 residues. Germline lookup yields CDR1 DFQATT and CDR2 SNEGSKA (reference sequence). Trimming took 3 bases from V and 5 from J, leaving 19 bases between them.

This clonotype was counted ten times or more. J is TRBJ2-2 and V is TRBV15, with no clear D. V gave up 9 bases and J gave up 8 bases, with 19 bases separating them. CDR1 is LNHNV, CDR2 YYDKDF, per germline (reference sequence). The CDR3 is 14 residues long. The DNA for the CDR3 is TGTGCCACTGGCGACTCCGATTTGGTTGGGGAGCTGTTTTTT. It codes for CATGDSDLVGELFF.

The table lists this clonotype with many counts. The chain has TRBV7-2 and TRBJ2-7; no clear D. Trimming stripped 3 bases from V and 2 bases from J, with 14 bases between. CDR3 size: 15 residues. Germline V gene lookup returns CDR1 SGHTA and CDR2 FQGNSA. CDR3: CASSFAVDNPYEQYF. The CDR3 DNA follows: TGTGCCAGCAGCTTCGCCGTGGATAACCCCTACGAGCAGTACTTC. Complete variable domain (other parts from reference TRBV7-2 and TRBJ2-7): GAGVSQSPSNKVTEKGKDVELRCDPISGHTALYWYRQSLGQGLEFLIYFQGNSAPDKSGLPSDRFSAERTGGSVSTLTIQRTQQEDSAVYLCASSFAVDNPYEQYFGPGTRLTVT.

This clonotype came up many times. CDR3 bases: TGCAGTGCTGGGACGGGGGGGCTGGATCAGCCCCAGCATTTT. Its translation is CSAGTGGLDQPQHF. This chain joins TRBV20-1 and TRBJ1-5; tentative D call: TRBD1 (6 bases). In germline, CDR1 is DFQATT, CDR2 SNEGSKA (reference sequence). V was clipped by 5 bases and J by 5 bases, with 16 bases between them. The CDR3 contains 14 residues.

This clonotype was seen only a few times. This rearrangement joins TRBV7-2 to TRBJ2-1, with 8 bases lining up with TRBD2. V dropped 5 bases and J dropped 7; count of bases not matched to a gene: 13. The CDR3 is 16 amino acids. Germline V gene sequence: CDR1 SGHTA, CDR2 FQGNSA. Here the CDR3 reads CASSPLTGGPGNEQFF. CDR3 bases: TGTGCCAGCAGCCCCCTCACGGGAGGGCCGGGGAATGAGCAGTTCTTC.

This clonotype has ten or more counts. The chain joins TRBV6-5 to TRBJ2-7; TRBD1 matches at 8 bases. Germline CDR1 and CDR2: MNHEY and SVGAGI. The CDR3 contains 12 residues. V was clipped by 6 bases and J by 12 bases; unmatched bases: 10. The CDR3 coding sequence is TGTGCCAGCAGCCGAAACCAGGGGGCCTGGTACTTC. Protein: CASSRNQGAWYF.

This clonotype appeared many times. This sequence joins TRBV12-3 or TRBV12-4 and TRBJ2-2; D ambiguous. V was clipped by 5 bases and J by 2 bases, with 9 bases between them. The CDR3 runs 14 residues. The CDR3 DNA is TGTGCCAGCAGTCGGGCTGATAACACCGGGGAGCTGTTTTTT. It encodes CASSRADNTGELFF.